This TCR beta chain was captured by sequencing in a study of CD8 T cells in ankylosing spondylitis. The CDR3 has 15 residues. Germline V gives CDR1 MDHEN, CDR2 SYDVKM. Trimming took off 7 bases at V and 4 bases at J, with 18 bases between the two ends. 5'-RACE, quantitative and with molecular barcodes, yielded the TCR beta libraries. TCRdb analysed the 5' RACE reads with MiXCR anew, one entry per CDR3 protein. The table lists around 150,000 distinct CDR3 sequences, about a sixth of them singletons. This clonotype was counted at least ten times. What it binds is not known. Study-level findings and limits: Peripheral blood samples showed relatively rare disease-linked clones, and these clones were CD8+. The authors reported significant enrichment of disease-linked clones in matched ankylosing spondylitis synovial fluid.

Input material: blood, either unsorted or a sorted T cell fraction (not recorded which). This sequence originates from a male donor with ankylosing spondylitis or in good health (not recorded which). The chain joins TRBV28 to TRBJ2-3; D may be TRBD2 (6 bases). Written as DNA, the CDR3 is TGTGCCAGCACCCGGGCTAGCGCGGCGGCAGATACGCAGTATTTT. This sequence encodes CASTRASAAADTQYF.